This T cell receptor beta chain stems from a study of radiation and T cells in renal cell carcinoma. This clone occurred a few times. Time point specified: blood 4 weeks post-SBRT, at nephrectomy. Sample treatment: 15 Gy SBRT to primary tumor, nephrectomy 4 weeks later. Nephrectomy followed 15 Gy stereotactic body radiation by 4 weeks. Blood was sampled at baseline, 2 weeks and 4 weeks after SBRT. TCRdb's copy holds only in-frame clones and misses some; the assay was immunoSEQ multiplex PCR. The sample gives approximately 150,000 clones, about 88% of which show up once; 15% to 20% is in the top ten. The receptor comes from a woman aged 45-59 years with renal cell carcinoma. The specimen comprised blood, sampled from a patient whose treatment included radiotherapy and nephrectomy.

Here the CDR3 reads CASSLDGQGQGNTIYF. The CDR3 nucleotides read TGCGCCAGCAGCTTGGATGGACAGGGACAAGGAAACACCATATATTTT. The chain has TRBV5-1 and TRBJ1-3; 8 nucleotides agree with TRBD1. Germline V CDR1 and CDR2: SGHRS, YFSETQ. J lost 4 bases, V lost 0 bases, and 6 bases had no gene match. The CDR3 covers 16 residues.